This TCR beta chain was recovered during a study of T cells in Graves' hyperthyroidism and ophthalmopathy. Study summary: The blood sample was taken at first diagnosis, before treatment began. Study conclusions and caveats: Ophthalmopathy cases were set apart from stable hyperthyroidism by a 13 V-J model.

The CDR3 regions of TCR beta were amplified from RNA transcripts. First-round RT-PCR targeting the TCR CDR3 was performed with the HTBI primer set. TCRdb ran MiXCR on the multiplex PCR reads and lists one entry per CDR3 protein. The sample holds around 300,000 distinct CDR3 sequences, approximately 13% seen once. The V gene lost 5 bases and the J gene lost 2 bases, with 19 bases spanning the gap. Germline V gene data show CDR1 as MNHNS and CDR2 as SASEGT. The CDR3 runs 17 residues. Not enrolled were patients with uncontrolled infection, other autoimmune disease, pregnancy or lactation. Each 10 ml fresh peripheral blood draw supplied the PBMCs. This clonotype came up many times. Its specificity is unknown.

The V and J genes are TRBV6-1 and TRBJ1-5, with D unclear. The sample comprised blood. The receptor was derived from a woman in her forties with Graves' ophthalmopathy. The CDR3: CASSYLPMGSGNQPQHF. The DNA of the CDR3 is TGTGCCAGCAGTTACCTACCGATGGGGTCTGGCAATCAGCCCCAGCATTTT.